These T cell receptor beta chains were read from a single sample in a study of T-cell reconstitution after alpha-beta-depleted transplantation in children. In TCRdb, the PCR reads were re-called with MiXCR into one record per CDR3 protein. The data contain about 240,000 distinct CDR3 sequences, more than 10% of them singletons. The material sequenced was PBMCs from the stem cell graft donor, taken from the stem cell graft. The receptors derive from a human donor who donated a stem cell graft to a child with acute lymphoblastic leukemia. Both conserved end residues are part of each CDR3. The order of the fields is D gene, clone size, V gene, J gene, CDR3 DNA, CDR3 protein. D genes are given only for firm matches. Only part of the rows carry a size: once, few, many, or a class if the clone is expanded.

d_call: -; clone_size: many; v_call: TRBV4-1; j_call: TRBJ2-5; cdr3_nt: TGCGCCAGCAGCCAAACGGCGGGGCCCCACCAAGAGACCCAGTACTTC; cdr3_aa: CASSQTAGPHQETQYF
d_call: TRBD1; clone_size: -; v_call: TRBV7-9; j_call: TRBJ2-7; cdr3_nt: TGTGCCAGCAAGGGGCAGGGGGCGCGTGAGCAGTACTTC; cdr3_aa: CASKGQGAREQYF
d_call: -; clone_size: few; v_call: TRBV7-2; j_call: TRBJ1-2; cdr3_nt: TGTGCCAGCAGCTTCCAATCCAACTCTAACTATGGCTACACCTTC; cdr3_aa: CASSFQSNSNYGYTF
d_call: -; clone_size: many; v_call: TRBV5-5; j_call: TRBJ2-2; cdr3_nt: TGTGCCAGCAGCTTATTTGACAGGGGGGAGCTGTTTTTT; cdr3_aa: CASSLFDRGELFF
d_call: TRBD1; clone_size: many; v_call: TRBV7-8; j_call: TRBJ1-4; cdr3_nt: TGTGCCAGCAGCTCCGCCGGGACAGGGGGTGAAAAACTGTTTTTT; cdr3_aa: CASSSAGTGGEKLFF
d_call: -; clone_size: -; v_call: TRBV10-3; j_call: TRBJ2-3; cdr3_nt: TGTGCCATCGGCCTCGACTTTACTAGTTCCACAGATACGCAGTATTTT; cdr3_aa: CAIGLDFTSSTDTQYF
d_call: -; clone_size: few; v_call: TRBV7-8; j_call: TRBJ2-7; cdr3_nt: TGTGCCAGCAGCTTCGACAGGCGGACTTCTGAGCAGTACTTC; cdr3_aa: CASSFDRRTSEQYF
d_call: -; clone_size: many; v_call: TRBV6-6; j_call: TRBJ1-2; cdr3_nt: TGTGCCAGCAGTTACCAGGGTTGGGGCTACACCTTC; cdr3_aa: CASSYQGWGYTF
d_call: TRBD1; clone_size: many; v_call: TRBV2; j_call: TRBJ2-7; cdr3_nt: TGTGCCAGCAGTGAAGCCAGGGGGCTAAGCTCCTACGAGCAGTACTTC; cdr3_aa: CASSEARGLSSYEQYF
d_call: TRBD1; clone_size: many; v_call: TRBV29-1; j_call: TRBJ1-1; cdr3_nt: TGCAGCGCGCCACTGACAGGGACCAAGTCCCCGAACACTGAAGCTTTCTTT; cdr3_aa: CSAPLTGTKSPNTEAFF
d_call: -; clone_size: many; v_call: TRBV27; j_call: TRBJ2-3; cdr3_nt: TGTGCCAGCAGTTTGTTAGGGAATCAGGCAGATACGCAGTATTTT; cdr3_aa: CASSLLGNQADTQYF
d_call: -; clone_size: few; v_call: TRBV7-9; j_call: TRBJ1-4; cdr3_nt: TGTGCCAGCAGCGTGACAGGAATCGCCGTAGAACTGTTTTTT; cdr3_aa: CASSVTGIAVELFF
d_call: -; clone_size: many; v_call: TRBV20-1; j_call: TRBJ1-3; cdr3_nt: TGCAGTGCTAGAGATCCCACCGGCTCTGGAAACACCATATATTTT; cdr3_aa: CSARDPTGSGNTIYF
d_call: -; clone_size: many; v_call: TRBV20-1; j_call: TRBJ2-5; cdr3_nt: TGCAGTGCTAGGCGTGCGCTCGAGACCCAGTACTTC; cdr3_aa: CSARRALETQYF
d_call: -; clone_size: many; v_call: TRBV29-1; j_call: TRBJ2-2; cdr3_nt: TGCAGCGGCGTAACAGGGTCCCTTAACACCGGGGAGCTGTTTTTT; cdr3_aa: CSGVTGSLNTGELFF
d_call: -; clone_size: many; v_call: TRBV6-1; j_call: TRBJ2-4; cdr3_nt: TGTGCCAGCAGTGAAGCAATTAGCGGCCGCGGCGACATTCAGTACTTC; cdr3_aa: CASSEAISGRGDIQYF
d_call: TRBD2; clone_size: -; v_call: TRBV11-2; j_call: TRBJ2-1; cdr3_nt: TGTGCCAGCAGCTTAGATCGGGCTAGCGGGGGGAGAAATGAGCAGTTCTTC; cdr3_aa: CASSLDRASGGRNEQFF
d_call: TRBD2; clone_size: -; v_call: TRBV14; j_call: TRBJ2-5; cdr3_nt: TGTGCCAGCAGCCAGATCCCTGGGCCTAGCGGCCAAGAGACCCAGTACTTC; cdr3_aa: CASSQIPGPSGQETQYF
d_call: TRBD2; clone_size: many; v_call: TRBV7-2; j_call: TRBJ2-7; cdr3_nt: TGTGCCAGCAGCTTAAGTGAGACTAGCGGGGCCTACGAGCAGTACTTC; cdr3_aa: CASSLSETSGAYEQYF
d_call: TRBD2; clone_size: -; v_call: TRBV6-5; j_call: TRBJ2-2; cdr3_nt: TGTGCCAGCAGTTCCGATAGCGGGAGGACGAACACCGGGGAGCTGTTTTTT; cdr3_aa: CASSSDSGRTNTGELFF
d_call: -; clone_size: many; v_call: TRBV5-6; j_call: TRBJ1-2; cdr3_nt: TGTGCCAGCAGCTTGGGAGTGTCGGGCTACACCTTC; cdr3_aa: CASSLGVSGYTF
d_call: -; clone_size: few; v_call: TRBV7-2; j_call: TRBJ2-7; cdr3_nt: TGTGCCAGCAGCTCATTAGCGGTAATCGACTGGCACTTC; cdr3_aa: CASSSLAVIDWHF
d_call: -; clone_size: many; v_call: TRBV9; j_call: TRBJ1-5; cdr3_nt: TGTGCCAGCAGCGACGGACCCATAGGGCAGCCCCAGCATTTT; cdr3_aa: CASSDGPIGQPQHF
d_call: -; clone_size: many; v_call: TRBV7-2; j_call: TRBJ2-7; cdr3_nt: TGTGCCAGCAGCCCCTCGACCCTTTCGGGTAGGGAGCAGTACTTC; cdr3_aa: CASSPSTLSGREQYF
d_call: TRBD2; clone_size: many; v_call: TRBV9; j_call: TRBJ2-2; cdr3_nt: TGTGCCAGCAGCGCACTGGGACTAGCGGGAGGCCGGGACACCGGGGAGCTGTTTTTT; cdr3_aa: CASSALGLAGGRDTGELFF